This T cell receptor beta chain was profiled in a study of OX40 agonist ivuxolimab in advanced cancers. Study background: All patients had ivuxolimab intravenously every 2 weeks at 0.01 to 10 mg/kg.

This CDR3 has 14 residues. V was shortened by 0 bases and J by 5 bases, with 11 bases between the two germline ends. Germline assignment: CDR1 SGHRS and CDR2 YFSETQ. Sampling times: baseline, cycle 4 day 1, cycle 7 day 1. This clone has a handful of counts. Measured with immunoSEQ multiplex PCR; TCRdb has only the in-frame clones, and not every one. The sample lists 43,000 or so clones, around 90% occurring once. The chain joins TRBV5-1 to TRBJ1-2; D may be TRBD1 (5 bases). The sequences come from CD4+ or CD8+ T cells sorted from blood, collected in a trial of the OX40 agonist ivuxolimab. The clonotype was recovered from an adult with an advanced solid tumor such as melanoma, head and neck, liver or kidney cancer. CDR3 amino acids: CASSLAFQGYGYTF. The DNA for the CDR3 is TGCGCCAGCAGCTTGGCGTTTCAGGGATATGGCTACACCTTC.